These 21 T cell receptor beta chains were sequenced from one sample in a study of T-cell memory formation after mild COVID-19. Via MiXCR, TCRdb re-called the 5' RACE reads, giving one row per CDR3 protein. Of some 57,000 distinct CDR3 sequences in the sample, about 12% were seen once. What was sequenced was PBMCs or a T cell subset sorted from them (not recorded which). These receptors all come from a man aged 18 to 35 who had mild COVID-19 (a few samples of this study predate the infection). Cell type and time point are not known.

V gene TRBV9 combines with J gene TRBJ1-2; weak D call: TRBD1 (5 bases). Germline V CDR1 and CDR2: SGDLS, YYNGEE. Trimming shortened V by 3 bases and J by 5 bases, and 17 bases separated the two germline ends. CDR3 length equals 15 residues. Here the CDR3 reads CASSAAGVTGYGYTF. CDR3 coding DNA: TGTGCCAGCAGCGCGGCGGGGGTCACGGGATATGGCTACACCTTC.

The sample holds many counts of this clonotype. J is TRBJ1-1 and V is TRBV7-3; no clear D gene. In germline, CDR1 is SGHTA, CDR2 FQGTGA. The ends were cut back, 5 bases at V and 4 bases at J, with 17 bases in the middle. The CDR3 is made up of 15 amino acids. The CDR3 nucleotides are TGTGCCAGCAGCAACTCTGGGTTAAGCCCCACTGAAGCTTTCTTT. This codes for CASSNSGLSPTEAFF. Together with reference TRBV7-3 and TRBJ1-1, the CDR3 gives the full variable domain: GAGVSQTPSNKVTEKGKYVELRCDPISGHTALYWYRQSLGQGPEFLIYFQGTGAADDSGLPNDRFFAVRPEGSVSTLKIQRTERGDSAVYLCASSNSGLSPTEAFFGQGTRLTVV.

The chain carries TRBV12-3 or TRBV12-4 and TRBJ1-3; unclear D gene. V was trimmed by 7 bases and J by 8 bases, leaving 12 bases between them. This CDR3 is built from 12 residues. CDR3 sequence reads: CASTSLRDTIYF. In nucleotides, the CDR3 is TGTGCCAGCACCTCCTTGAGGGACACCATATATTTT.

This clonotype turned up a few times. The gene calls are TRBV20-1 and TRBJ2-3; no firm D call. V was cut by 1 base and J by 1 base, with 9 bases left in between. The CDR3 is made up of 14 amino acids. The germline V gene has CDR1 DFQATT and CDR2 SNEGSKA (reference sequence). As DNA, the CDR3 is TGCAGTGCTAGAGGTCCGGGTGGCACAGATACGCAGTATTTT. It encodes CSARGPGGTDTQYF.

This clonotype was counted at least ten times. This chain joins TRBV7-9 and TRBJ2-7; either TRBD1 or TRBD2 may fit D (5 bases each). Per germline, CDR1 SEHNR and CDR2 FQNEAQ (reference sequence). The V gene lost 1 base and the J gene lost 6 bases, with 16 bases spanning the gap. The CDR3 has 15 residues. This CDR3 reads CASSLVRGPLGEQYV. CDR3 nucleotides: TGTGCCAGCAGCTTAGTTAGGGGCCCACTAGGCGAGCAGTACGTC.

This chain connects TRBV7-7 to TRBJ2-2; no clear D gene. The CDR3 is 16 residues long. V lost 1 base and J lost 0, with 9 bases in between. Germline CDR1 and CDR2: SSHAT and FNYEAQ (reference sequence). The CDR3: CASSLGQHPNTGELFF. The CDR3 DNA is TGTGCCAGCAGCTTAGGGCAGCACCCGAACACCGGGGAGCTGTTTTTT. Full variable domain (remainder filled in from reference TRBV7-7 and TRBJ2-2): GAGVSQSPRYKVTKRGQDVTLRCDPISSHATLYWYQQALGQGPEFLTYFNYEAQPDKSGLPSDRFSAERPEGSISTLTIQRTEQRDSAMYRCASSLGQHPNTGELFFGEGSRLTVL.

In its sample, this clonotype was seen many times. The rearrangement links TRBV5-1 to TRBJ2-5, with D perhaps being TRBD1 or TRBD2 (5 bases each). Between the trimmed V and J ends, which lost 8 bases and 2 bases, there was a span of 13 bases. Germline CDR1 reads SGHRS; CDR2 reads YFSETQ. CDR3 length: 13 residues. The CDR3 region has the DNA TGCGCCAGTCGGGGTGAGGGGCAAGAGACCCAGTACTTC. This codes for CASRGEGQETQYF.

The rearrangement uses TRBV18 and TRBJ2-1, with a tentative D call TRBD1 (8 bases). V lost 3 bases to trimming and J lost 8 bases, with 14 bases between them. This CDR3 region has 14 residues. CDR1 and CDR2 from the germline V gene are KGHSH and LQKENI. The CDR3: CASSPKQGGYEQFF. For the CDR3, the DNA is TGTGCCAGCTCACCGAAACAGGGGGGGTATGAGCAGTTCTTC.

This clonotype has at least ten counts. CDR3 sequence reads: CASREGGEGTQYF. CDR3 in DNA: TGTGCCAGCAGGGAAGGCGGGGAAGGGACCCAGTACTTC. The genes are TRBV6-5 and TRBJ2-5, with D maybe TRBD2 (6 bases). Germline-derived CDR1 and CDR2 are MNHEY and SVGAGI. V lost 6 bases, J lost 7 bases, and 15 bases lay in between. This CDR3 is built from 13 residues.

The J gene is TRBJ2-1, the V gene TRBV20-1; maybe TRBD2 (5 bases). Per the germline V gene, CDR1 is DFQATT and CDR2 is SNEGSKA (reference sequence). The V and J ends lost 3 bases and 4 bases respectively, with 19 bases between them. The CDR3 is 16 residues long. The CDR3 loop reads CSASTPGSGNYNEQFF. The CDR3 bases are TGCAGTGCTAGCACCCCGGGGAGCGGTAATTACAATGAGCAGTTCTTC.

This clonotype was seen repeatedly, ten times or more. This sequence joins TRBV7-2 and TRBJ2-5; 10 bases agree with TRBD2. In germline, CDR1 is SGHTA, CDR2 FQGNSA. The CDR3 runs to 16 residues. V was pared by 5 bases and J by 5 bases, with 11 bases of the junction left unmatched. Written as DNA, the CDR3 is TGTGCCAGCAGCCCGCTAAAGCGGGGGGGCCGGGAGACCCAGTACTTC. It is translated as CASSPLKRGGRETQYF.

This clonotype was counted ten times or more. The V and J genes are TRBV29-1 and TRBJ1-4; 7 bases are shared with TRBD1. The CDR3 is made up of 13 amino acids. CDR1 is SQVTM, CDR2 ANQGSEA, per germline. Germline trimming cut 5 bases from V and 7 bases from J; bases unmatched to any gene: 7. The CDR3 DNA follows: TGCAGCGTTAGGGACAGCGGAGGTGAAAAACTGTTTTTT. Protein sequence: CSVRDSGGEKLFF.

The chain joins TRBV20-1 to TRBJ1-2; no reliable D call. Trimming stripped 4 bases from V and 4 bases from J, with 19 bases between. The germline CDR1 and CDR2 sequences are DFQATT and SNEGSKA (reference sequence). The CDR3 is made up of 15 amino acids. The CDR3 here is CSATSATAFGYGYTF. The CDR3 region has the DNA TGCAGTGCTACCTCGGCCACGGCGTTTGGCTATGGCTACACCTTC.

This clonotype appeared once. The chain couples TRBV10-3 to TRBJ2-5, with 13 positions matching TRBD2. Germline values: CDR1 ENHRY, CDR2 SYGVKD. V lost 6 bases to trimming and J lost 1 base; unmatched junction nucleotides: 5. This CDR3 has 16 residues. The chain's CDR3 is CAISRTSGGLQETQYF. DNA of the CDR3: TGTGCCATCAGCCGGACTAGCGGGGGCCTCCAAGAGACCCAGTACTTC.

The chain links TRBV27 to TRBJ2-7; TRBD1 matches 9 bases. With V trimmed by 5 bases and J by 2 bases, 4 bases remained unmatched. CDR3 length: 14 residues. CDR1 and CDR2 from the germline V gene are MNHEY and SMNVEV (reference sequence). As DNA, the CDR3 is TGTGCCAGCAGTCCCTGGGACAGGGCCTACGAGCAGTACTTC. Its translation is CASSPWDRAYEQYF.

This clonotype was seen only a few times. The chain is built from TRBV20-1 and TRBJ2-1, with D possibly being TRBD2 (5 bases). Trimming took off 5 bases at V and 3 bases at J, with 8 bases between the two ends. The CDR3 spans 12 residues. Germline V CDR1 and CDR2: DFQATT, SNEGSKA (reference sequence). CDR3 protein: CSASAGYNEQFF. The CDR3 coding sequence is TGCAGTGCTTCGGCGGGCTACAATGAGCAGTTCTTC.

The sample holds a few counts of this clonotype. The chain is built from TRBV11-2 and TRBJ2-3; 9 bases align to TRBD2. The length of the CDR3 is 13 residues. V lost 8 bases, J lost 5 bases, and 5 bases stayed unmatched. Looked up from germline, CDR1 is SGHAT and CDR2 is FQNNGV. The chain's CDR3 is CASAGGLKDTQYF. The CDR3 coding sequence is TGTGCCAGCGCGGGGGGGCTTAAAGATACGCAGTATTTT. Drawing the rest from reference TRBV11-2 and TRBJ2-3, the complete variable domain is EAGVAQSPRYKIIEKRQSVAFWCNPISGHATLYWYQQILGQGPKLLIQFQNNGVVDDSQLPKDRFSAERLKGVDSTLKIQPAKLEDSAVYLCASAGGLKDTQYFGPGTRLTVL.

This rearrangement joins TRBV5-6 to TRBJ2-3; D gene uncertain. The CDR3 is 13 residues long. Germline V gene lookup returns CDR1 SGHDT and CDR2 YYEEEE. Trimming removed 3 bases at V and 4 bases at J, with 9 bases between. The CDR3 sequence: CASSSWASDTQYF. The CDR3 DNA reads as TGTGCCAGCAGCTCCTGGGCCTCAGATACGCAGTATTTT. The whole variable domain, filled in from reference TRBV5-6 and TRBJ2-3, reads DAGVTQSPTHLIKTRGQQVTLRCSPKSGHDTVSWYQQALGQGPQFIFQYYEEEERQRGNFPDRFSGHQFPNYSSELNVNALLLGDSALYLCASSSWASDTQYFGPGTRLTVL.

This clonotype was counted many times. The V call is TRBV20-1, the J call TRBJ2-7; 11 positions agree with TRBD2. The CDR3 loop spans 16 amino acids. The ends lost 3 bases at V and 2 bases at J; junction bases unmatched: 9. The V gene's germline CDR1 is DFQATT and CDR2 SNEGSKA (reference sequence). DNA for the CDR3: TGCAGTGCTAGCGAGTCTAATAGCGGGGGGGCCTACGAGCAGTACGTC. Translated, it gives CSASESNSGGAYEQYV.

This clonotype showed up many times. This chain connects TRBV12-3 or TRBV12-4 to TRBJ2-3; TRBD2 aligns across 14 bases. Trimming at V came to 6 bases and at J to 8 bases, leaving 10 bases not matched to a gene. This CDR3 has 16 amino acids. This CDR3 reads CASSSRTSGGRGTQYF. The CDR3 nucleotides read TGTGCCAGCAGCTCCCGGACTAGCGGGGGGCGGGGTACGCAGTATTTT.

This chain connects TRBV18 to TRBJ2-6, with a possible D match to TRBD2 (5 bases). V was pared by 3 bases and J by 0 bases, with 12 bases between. This CDR3 spans 17 amino acids. Germline V CDR1 and CDR2: KGHSH, LQKENI. The CDR3, as DNA: TGTGCCAGCTCACCGGCCAGTCTAGCCTCTGGGGCCAACGTCCTGACTTTC. Translating gives CASSPASLASGANVLTF.